The 23 T cell receptor beta chains in this list originate from one sample, sequenced in a study of patients and donors after allogeneic stem cell transplantation (dated by TCRdb to the early 2020s). Libraries were made using RT-PCR. Sequenced on a NextSeq 550. The raw public reads went through TCRdb reprocessing: fastp at Q25, MiXCR clone calling, in-frame beta chains kept. All rows with the same CDR3 protein become a single entry with the most common DNA and genes. This sample comprises approximately 140,000 distinct CDR3 sequences, about a third of them detected only once. The ten largest clones represent around 50% of the sample. Sequences were obtained from blood, either unsorted or a sorted T cell fraction (not recorded which). The origin of the receptors is a human donor who was either an allogeneic HSCT recipient or a stem cell or donor lymphocyte infusion donor (not recorded which). It is not recorded whose cells these are; they may come from a transplant donor.

This clonotype was picked up a small number of times. The chain couples TRBV12-3 or TRBV12-4 to TRBJ2-1; weak D call: TRBD2 (5 bases). V dropped 8 bases and J dropped 2 bases, with 22 bases sitting between them. This CDR3 spans 17 amino acids. CDR3 DNA sequence: TGTGCCAGCGTTACCCTACGCGAGGGAAAGGCCTACAATGAGCAGTTCTTC. Translation gives CASVTLREGKAYNEQFF.

The sample holds a few counts of this clonotype. This sequence joins TRBV6-2 or TRBV6-3 and TRBJ1-2, with a possible D match to TRBD1 (6 bases). This CDR3 is built from 17 residues. Per germline, CDR1 MNHEY and CDR2 SVGEGT. Trimming shortened V by 0 bases and J by 4 bases, and 18 bases separated the two germline ends. This CDR3 reads CASSYSTSSGAGYGYTF. The CDR3 coding sequence is TGTGCCAGCAGTTACTCGACTTCTTCGGGGGCTGGCTATGGCTACACCTTC.

The chain combines TRBV6-2 or TRBV6-3 with TRBJ1-6; TRBD1 matches at 9 bases. Losses at the gene ends were 4 bases for V and 7 bases for J; bases not matched to a gene: 8. The CDR3 covers 16 residues. Germline CDR1 and CDR2: MNHEY and SVGEGT. The CDR3 DNA sequence: TGTGCCAGCAGTTCCGCTGTCGGACAGGGGAATTCACCCCTCCACTTT. Translating gives CASSSAVGQGNSPLHF.

This clonotype was found a few times. The gene calls are TRBV25-1 and TRBJ1-1; D is unclear. The V gene's germline CDR1 is MGHDK and CDR2 SYGVNS. The germline V and J ends were trimmed by 4 bases and 5 bases, with 8 bases remaining between them. The CDR3 totals 12 residues. The CDR3: CASSALGTEAFF. The DNA of the CDR3 is TGTGCCAGCAGTGCACTCGGGACTGAAGCTTTCTTT. The full variable domain, in which reference TRBV25-1 and TRBJ1-1 provide the parts outside the CDR3, is EADIYQTPRYLVIGTGKKITLECSQTMGHDKMYWYQQDPGMELHLIHYSYGVNSTEKGDLSSESTVSRIRTEHFPLTLESARPSHTSQYLCASSALGTEAFFGQGTRLTVV.

The rearrangement uses TRBV4-3 and TRBJ2-7, with 8 bases that match TRBD1. The junction had 4 bases not matched to a gene; V was cut back by 0 bases and J by 3 bases. Germline loops: CDR1 LGHNA, CDR2 YSLEER. The CDR3 totals 15 residues. The CDR3 DNA reads TGCGCCAGCAGCCAAGATCCAGGGGGCCACTACGAGCAGTACTTC. Translating it yields CASSQDPGGHYEQYF.

The chain carries TRBV5-6 and TRBJ1-4; 7 nucleotides agree with TRBD1. The germline gives CDR1 SGHDT, CDR2 YYEEEE. The CDR3 consists of 14 residues. Trimming cost V 4 bases and J 8 bases; bases outside gene matches: 8. The CDR3 DNA follows: TGTGCCAGCAGCCTCACAGGGGTCAGCGAAAAACTGTTTTTT. It translates to CASSLTGVSEKLFF.

DNA for the CDR3: TGTGCCAGCAGTGTGCACTACTCCACAGATACGCAGTATTTT. Its protein is CASSVHYSTDTQYF. The chain links TRBV2 to TRBJ2-3, with D unclear. Looked up from germline, CDR1 is SNHLY and CDR2 is FYNNEI. CDR3 size: 14 residues. V gave up 4 bases and J gave up 2 bases, with 10 bases separating them.

In this sample, this clonotype turned up a few times. The V gene is TRBV27, the J gene TRBJ2-5; D is ambiguous. CDR1 MNHEY and CDR2 SMNVEV come from the germline V gene (reference sequence). This CDR3 has 15 residues. V dropped 6 bases and J dropped 3 bases, with 17 bases sitting between them. CDR3: CASSPSGFYEETQYF. In DNA, the CDR3 is TGTGCCAGCAGCCCCTCAGGATTCTATGAAGAGACCCAGTACTTC.

This clonotype showed up just a few times. The chain has TRBV5-1 and TRBJ1-1, with D possibly TRBD1 on 5 matching bases. The V end lost 0 bases, the J end lost 1 base, and 10 bases lay between the germline ends. The length of the CDR3 is 15 residues. The V gene's germline CDR1 is SGHRS and CDR2 YFSETQ. The CDR3 loop is CASSLEDNKNTEAFF. In DNA, the CDR3 is TGCGCCAGCAGCTTGGAGGACAATAAGAACACTGAAGCTTTCTTT.

This chain connects TRBV20-1 to TRBJ2-1; D perhaps matches TRBD2 (6 bases). Per the germline V gene, CDR1 is DFQATT and CDR2 is SNEGSKA (reference sequence). The ends were cut back, 3 bases at V and 2 bases at J, with 14 bases in the middle. The CDR3 has 15 residues. CDR3 bases: TGCAGTGCTAGCGTCTTAGCGGTACCCTACAATGAGCAGTTCTTC. Translated, it gives CSASVLAVPYNEQFF.

This clonotype was detected a few times. The chain employs TRBV20-1 and TRBJ1-5; the match to TRBD1 covers 8 bases. The CDR3 is 16 residues long. CDR1 is DFQATT, CDR2 SNEGSKA, per germline (reference sequence). J lost 2 bases, V lost 0 bases, and 6 bases had no gene match. DNA of the CDR3: TGCAGTGCTAGAGATCCGGCGACAGGGGGCAATCAGCCCCAGCATTTT. Translation: CSARDPATGGNQPQHF.

The gene calls are TRBV20-1 and TRBJ2-4; D is ambiguous. The germline gives CDR1 DFQATT, CDR2 SNEGSKA (reference sequence). V gave up 0 bases and J gave up 2 bases, with 11 bases separating them. The CDR3 has 15 residues. Written as DNA, the CDR3 is TGCAGTGCTAGAGACCCAGTGGGGACCAAAAACATTCAGTACTTC. As protein: CSARDPVGTKNIQYF.

This chain uses TRBV9 with TRBJ2-1; TRBD2 matches 9 bases. Germline V lookup: CDR1 SGDLS, CDR2 YYNGEE. The junction had 5 bases not matched to a gene; V was cut back by 2 bases and J by 5 bases. This CDR3 spans 15 amino acids. The CDR3 region has the DNA TGTGCCAGCAGCGTTCGGGCTAGCGGGGACAATGAGCAGTTCTTC. As protein: CASSVRASGDNEQFF. Full variable domain (missing parts from reference TRBV9 and TRBJ2-1): DSGVTQTPKHLITATGQRVTLRCSPRSGDLSVYWYQQSLDQGLQFLIQYYNGEERAKGNILERFSAQQFPDLHSELNLSSLELGDSALYFCASSVRASGDNEQFFGPGTRLTVL.

This chain connects TRBV27 to TRBJ1-2; tentative D call: TRBD1 (6 bases). Germline CDR1 reads MNHEY; CDR2 reads SMNVEV (reference sequence). V dropped 1 base and J dropped 8 bases, with 17 bases sitting between them. The CDR3 covers 15 residues. This CDR3 reads CASSLFQGQLEGYTF. The CDR3, as DNA: TGTGCCAGCAGTTTATTTCAGGGGCAATTAGAGGGCTACACCTTC.

V is TRBV6-2 or TRBV6-3 and J is TRBJ1-1; the match to TRBD1 covers 9 bases. The germline V gene has CDR1 MNHEY and CDR2 SVGEGT. Germline trimming cut 5 bases from V and 5 bases from J; bases unmatched to any gene: 6. The CDR3 has 14 amino acids. The CDR3 reads CASSLGQGRTEAFF. The DNA of the CDR3 is TGTGCCAGCAGTCTCGGACAGGGGCGAACTGAAGCTTTCTTT.

The chain has TRBV20-1 and TRBJ1-4; D gene unclear. The CDR3 consists of 12 residues. The germline V gene has CDR1 DFQATT and CDR2 SNEGSKA (reference sequence). V was trimmed by 6 bases and J by 8 bases, leaving 13 bases between them. The CDR3 DNA reads TGCAGTGCCCACGGTCCCCGGGAAAAACTGTTTTTT. This encodes CSAHGPREKLFF.

The chain links TRBV5-1 to TRBJ1-2, with 12 bases identical to TRBD1. The CDR3 is 16 amino acids. The germline V gene encodes CDR1 SGHRS and CDR2 YFSETQ. Trimming cost V 1 base and J 4 bases; bases outside gene matches: 5. CDR3 in DNA: TGCGCCAGCAGCTTGCTTCGGGACAGGGGGCCCTATGGCTACACCTTC. Translation gives CASSLLRDRGPYGYTF.

V and J are TRBV3-1 and TRBJ2-3; maybe TRBD2 (5 bases). Looked up from germline, CDR1 is LGHDT and CDR2 is YNNKEL (reference sequence). V was shortened by 0 bases and J by 0 bases, with 13 bases between the two germline ends. The CDR3 is 17 residues long. This CDR3 reads CASSQDSAGRSTDTQYF. CDR3 DNA sequence: TGTGCCAGCAGCCAAGACAGCGCGGGCCGAAGCACAGATACGCAGTATTTT.

This clonotype was seen a few times. The CDR3 DNA sequence: TGTGCCAGCAGCGTAGTAAGCTTTAGCACAGATACGCAGTATTTT. This encodes CASSVVSFSTDTQYF. The rearrangement links TRBV9 to TRBJ2-3; D gene uncertain. The CDR3 has 15 amino acids. CDR1 is SGDLS, CDR2 YYNGEE, per germline. Trimming removed 0 bases from V and 0 bases from J, with 8 bases in between.

This clonotype occurred a few times. The chain carries TRBV12-3 or TRBV12-4 and TRBJ1-1; 7 nucleotides match TRBD1. The CDR3 extends over 16 amino acids. With 1 base clipped from V and 3 bases from J, the junction kept 8 bases outside the gene matches. CDR3 DNA sequence: TGTGCCAGCAGTTTAGGGCTTGGACAGGCCTACACTGAAGCTTTCTTT. It translates to CASSLGLGQAYTEAFF.

The chain uses TRBV5-1 and TRBJ2-3, with a tentative D call TRBD2 (5 bases). Trimming removed 5 bases from V and 6 bases from J, with 19 bases in between. This CDR3 is built from 15 residues. Germline CDR1 SGHRS, CDR2 YFSETQ. In DNA form, the CDR3 reads TGCGCCAGCAGAGAGGTAGCGAGGCCTCAGGATACGCAGTATTTT. It codes for CASREVARPQDTQYF.

This chain joins TRBV5-1 and TRBJ1-1; D possibly corresponds to TRBD1 (6 bases). V gave up 2 bases and J gave up 3 bases, with 17 bases separating them. Germline loops: CDR1 SGHRS, CDR2 YFSETQ. The CDR3 has 16 residues. The CDR3 protein is CASSLRQGTRDTEAFF. The CDR3 DNA sequence: TGCGCCAGCAGCTTACGGCAGGGGACCAGGGACACTGAAGCTTTCTTT.

This clonotype was counted only a few times. The chain couples TRBV20-1 to TRBJ1-5; TRBD1 is a possible D gene (6 bases). V gave up 2 bases and J gave up 4 bases, with 12 bases separating them. Germline CDR1 DFQATT, CDR2 SNEGSKA (reference sequence). The CDR3 contains 14 residues. In nucleotides, the CDR3 is TGCAGTGCTAGAACACAGGGTTTTAATCAGCCCCAGCATTTT. This gives the protein CSARTQGFNQPQHF.